A single sample is the source of the 15 T cell receptor beta chains below, sequenced in a study of neurological immune-mediated disorders. TCRdb re-analysed the 5' RACE reads in MiXCR, keeping a single row per CDR3 protein. In the table there are around 130,000 distinct CDR3 sequences, roughly 3.2% of which are singletons. Material: PBMCs. The receptors were sampled from a woman aged 25 to 45 with multiple sclerosis.

The sample holds many counts of this clonotype. The rearrangement joins TRBV20-1 to TRBJ2-1; D is tentatively TRBD1 or TRBD2 (5 bases each). CDR1 DFQATT and CDR2 SNEGSKA come from the germline V gene (reference sequence). Trimming shortened V by 5 bases and J by 0 bases, and 26 bases separated the two germline ends. The CDR3 has 19 residues. CDR3 sequence: CSAQVRQRVAQSSYNEQFF. In nucleotides, the CDR3 is TGCAGTGCTCAAGTTAGACAGCGAGTAGCGCAAAGCTCCTACAATGAGCAGTTCTTC.

The table lists this clonotype with many counts. The chain couples TRBV29-1 to TRBJ2-3, with unresolved D. Trimming took off 7 bases at V and 7 bases at J, with 15 bases between the two ends. The CDR3 runs 12 residues. The germline V gene encodes CDR1 SQVTM and CDR2 ANQGSEA. CDR3 bases: TGCAGCGCCCTGGGCTTTTCAAATACGCAGTATTTT. Amino acid sequence: CSALGFSNTQYF.

This clonotype was recorded at least ten times. The V call is TRBV4-1, the J call TRBJ2-4, with TRBD1 matching over 7 bases. V shed 3 bases, J shed 0 bases, and the junction held 2 bases outside the gene matches. Germline V CDR1 and CDR2: MGHRA, YSYEKL. The CDR3 length is 15 residues. The CDR3: CASSQGQLAKNIQYF. DNA of the CDR3: TGCGCCAGCAGCCAGGGACAGCTAGCCAAAAACATTCAGTACTTC.

This clonotype was observed at least ten times. V and J are TRBV15 and TRBJ2-5; D is uncertain. The CDR3 has 15 residues. CDR1 is LNHNV, CDR2 YYDKDF, per germline (reference sequence). The V and J ends lost 1 base and 1 base respectively, with 10 bases between them. Written as DNA, the CDR3 is TGTGCCACCAGCAGAGGTTGGCAGTCCCAAGAGACCCAGTACTTC. Its translation is CATSRGWQSQETQYF. Together with reference TRBV15 and TRBJ2-5, the CDR3 gives the full variable domain: DAMVIQNPRYQVTQFGKPVTLSCSQTLNHNVMYWYQQKSSQAPKLLFHYYDKDFNNEADTPDNFQSRRPNTSFCFLDIRSPGLGDTAMYLCATSRGWQSQETQYFGPGTRLLVL.

This clonotype came up many times. The CDR3: CSVVRGYQETQYF. CDR3 nucleotide sequence: TGCAGCGTTGTTCGTGGATACCAAGAGACCCAGTACTTC. The chain is built from TRBV29-1 and TRBJ2-5; D is unresolved. The CDR3 contains 13 residues. Deletions cut 4 bases from V and 0 bases from J, with 9 bases between. CDR1 and CDR2 from the germline V gene are SQVTM and ANQGSEA.

At least ten counts were recorded for this clonotype. This rearrangement joins TRBV20-1 to TRBJ1-1, with D perhaps TRBD1 (5 bases). The length of the CDR3 is 14 residues. V lost 3 bases and J lost 1, with 12 bases in between. Germline CDR1 is DFQATT and CDR2 is SNEGSKA (reference sequence). This CDR3 is CSARVTGGNTEAFF. The CDR3 nucleotides read TGCAGTGCTAGGGTAACAGGTGGGAACACTGAAGCTTTCTTT.

This clonotype has at least ten counts. The V call is TRBV11-2, the J call TRBJ2-1, with a possible D match to TRBD2 (5 bases). The CDR3 runs to 11 residues. The V gene's germline CDR1 is SGHAT and CDR2 FQNNGV. Trimming removed 5 bases at V and 10 bases at J, with 9 bases between. Written as DNA, the CDR3 is TGTGCCAGCAGCCACAGCGGCGAGCAGTTCTTC. Translating it yields CASSHSGEQFF.

This clonotype has at least ten counts. J is TRBJ2-1 and V is TRBV6-6; D not resolved. There are 14 residues in the CDR3. Germline-derived CDR1 and CDR2 are MNHNY and SVGAGI (reference sequence). Between the trimmed V and J ends, which lost 4 bases and 3 bases, there was a span of 10 bases. The CDR3 nucleotides are TGTGCCAGCAGTTCTTTTGACGTCTACAATGAGCAGTTCTTC. Amino acid sequence: CASSSFDVYNEQFF.

This clonotype has at least ten counts. This chain connects TRBV12-3 or TRBV12-4 to TRBJ2-2; D is undetermined. V lost 4 bases to trimming and J lost 3 bases, with 0 bases between them. The CDR3 has 11 residues. The CDR3: CASSYTGELFF. The CDR3 coding sequence is TGTGCCAGCAGTTACACCGGGGAGCTGTTTTTT.

This clonotype was counted only a few times. The gene calls are TRBV6-1 and TRBJ2-7, with D unresolved. The CDR3 is 14 amino acids. Trimming took off 2 bases at V and 2 bases at J, with 10 bases between the two ends. The germline V gene encodes CDR1 MNHNS and CDR2 SASEGT. The CDR3 coding sequence is TGTGCCAGCAGTGAATTGGTCAGGCCCTACGAGCAGTACTTC. This encodes CASSELVRPYEQYF.

This clonotype came up many times. This sequence joins TRBV27 and TRBJ2-6; D uncertain. Per germline, CDR1 MNHEY and CDR2 SMNVEV (reference sequence). The V end was cut by 10 bases, the J end by 4 bases, with 14 bases between. This CDR3 is built from 14 residues. CDR3 region: CATLSFGGANVLTF. In DNA form, the CDR3 reads TGTGCCACATTGAGCTTCGGGGGGGCCAACGTCCTGACTTTC.

This clonotype appeared many times. The V gene is TRBV12-3 or TRBV12-4, the J gene TRBJ1-5; D not certain. V gave up 3 bases and J gave up 5 bases, with 14 bases separating them. The CDR3 is made up of 15 amino acids. This chain's CDR3 is CASSFRRKKDQPQHF. DNA of the CDR3: TGTGCCAGCAGTTTCCGGCGTAAAAAGGATCAGCCCCAGCATTTT.

This clonotype appeared many times. The chain combines TRBV12-3 or TRBV12-4 with TRBJ1-1, with D hard to call. Trimming removed 6 bases at V and 7 bases at J, with 15 bases between. The CDR3 loop spans 13 amino acids. CDR3 nucleotide sequence: TGTGCCAGCAGCCCTCCTGTGTGGGGTGAAGCTTTCTTT. Its protein is CASSPPVWGEAFF.

This clonotype has a count of ten or more. The V call is TRBV5-1, the J call TRBJ2-6, with 12 nucleotides matching TRBD1. Germline trimming cut 3 bases from V and 3 bases from J; bases unmatched to any gene: 4. This CDR3 is 17 amino acids long. Germline V lookup: CDR1 SGHRS, CDR2 YFSETQ. CDR3 sequence (DNA): TGCGCCAGCAGCTGGGGACAGGGGGCGCTTGGGGCCAACGTCCTGACTTTC. Its protein product is CASSWGQGALGANVLTF.

This clonotype was counted only a few times. The rearrangement joins TRBV20-1 to TRBJ2-1; 10 bases are shared with TRBD1. Germline CDR1 DFQATT, CDR2 SNEGSKA (reference sequence). V lost 5 bases, J lost 0 bases, and 13 bases stayed unmatched. The CDR3 length is 18 residues. CDR3 residues: CSAYRDRGSHFSYNEQFF. DNA for the CDR3: TGCAGTGCTTACCGGGACAGGGGATCCCACTTCTCCTACAATGAGCAGTTCTTC.